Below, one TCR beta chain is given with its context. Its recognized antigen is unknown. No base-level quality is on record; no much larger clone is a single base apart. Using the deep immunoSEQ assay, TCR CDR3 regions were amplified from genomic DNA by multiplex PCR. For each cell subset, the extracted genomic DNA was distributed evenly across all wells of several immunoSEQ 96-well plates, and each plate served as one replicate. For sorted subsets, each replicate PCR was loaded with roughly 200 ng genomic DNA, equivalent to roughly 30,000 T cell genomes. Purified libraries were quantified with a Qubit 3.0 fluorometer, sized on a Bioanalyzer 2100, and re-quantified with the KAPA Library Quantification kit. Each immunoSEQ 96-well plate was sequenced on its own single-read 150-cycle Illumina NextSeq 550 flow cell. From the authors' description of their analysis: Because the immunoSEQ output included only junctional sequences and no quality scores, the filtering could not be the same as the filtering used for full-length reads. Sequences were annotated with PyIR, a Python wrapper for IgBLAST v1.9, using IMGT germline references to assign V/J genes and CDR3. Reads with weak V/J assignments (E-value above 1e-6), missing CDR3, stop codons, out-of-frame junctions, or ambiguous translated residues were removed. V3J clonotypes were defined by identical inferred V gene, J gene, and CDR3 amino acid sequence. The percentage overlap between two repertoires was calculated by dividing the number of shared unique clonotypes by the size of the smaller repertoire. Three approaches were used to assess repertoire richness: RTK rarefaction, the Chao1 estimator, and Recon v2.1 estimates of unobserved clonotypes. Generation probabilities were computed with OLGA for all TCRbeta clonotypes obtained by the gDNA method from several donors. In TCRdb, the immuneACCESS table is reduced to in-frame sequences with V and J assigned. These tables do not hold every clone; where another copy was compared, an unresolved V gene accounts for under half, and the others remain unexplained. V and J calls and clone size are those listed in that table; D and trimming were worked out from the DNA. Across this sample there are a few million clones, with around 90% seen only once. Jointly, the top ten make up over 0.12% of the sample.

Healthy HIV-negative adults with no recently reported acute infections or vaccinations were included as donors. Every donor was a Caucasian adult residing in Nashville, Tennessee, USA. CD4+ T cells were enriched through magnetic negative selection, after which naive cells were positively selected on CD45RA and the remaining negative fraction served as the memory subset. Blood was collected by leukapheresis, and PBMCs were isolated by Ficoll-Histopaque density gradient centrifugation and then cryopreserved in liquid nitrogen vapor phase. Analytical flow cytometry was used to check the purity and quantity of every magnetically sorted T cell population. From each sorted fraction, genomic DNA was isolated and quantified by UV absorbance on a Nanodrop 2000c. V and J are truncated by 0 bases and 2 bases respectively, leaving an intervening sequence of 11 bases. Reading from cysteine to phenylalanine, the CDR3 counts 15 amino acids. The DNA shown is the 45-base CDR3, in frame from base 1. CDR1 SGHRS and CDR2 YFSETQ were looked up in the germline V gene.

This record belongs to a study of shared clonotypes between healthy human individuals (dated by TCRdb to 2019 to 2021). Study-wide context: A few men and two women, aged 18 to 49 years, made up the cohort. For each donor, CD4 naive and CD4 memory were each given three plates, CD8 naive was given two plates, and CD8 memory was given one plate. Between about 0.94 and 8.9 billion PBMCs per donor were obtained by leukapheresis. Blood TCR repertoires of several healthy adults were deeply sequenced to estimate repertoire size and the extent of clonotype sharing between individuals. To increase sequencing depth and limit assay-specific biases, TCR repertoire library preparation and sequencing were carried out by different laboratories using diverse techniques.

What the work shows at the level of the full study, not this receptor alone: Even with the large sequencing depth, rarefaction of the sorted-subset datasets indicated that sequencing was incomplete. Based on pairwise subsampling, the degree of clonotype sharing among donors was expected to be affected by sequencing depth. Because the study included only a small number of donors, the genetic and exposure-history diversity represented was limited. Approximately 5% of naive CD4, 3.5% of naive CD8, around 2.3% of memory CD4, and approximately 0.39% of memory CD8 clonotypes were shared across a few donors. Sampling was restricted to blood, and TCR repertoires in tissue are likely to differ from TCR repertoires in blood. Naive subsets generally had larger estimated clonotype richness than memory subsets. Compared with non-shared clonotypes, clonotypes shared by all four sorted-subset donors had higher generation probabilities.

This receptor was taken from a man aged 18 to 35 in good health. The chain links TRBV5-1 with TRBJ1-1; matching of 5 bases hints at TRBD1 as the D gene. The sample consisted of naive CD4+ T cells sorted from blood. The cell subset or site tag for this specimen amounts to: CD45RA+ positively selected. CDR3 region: CASSLVIGANTEAFF. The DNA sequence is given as TGCGCCAGCAGCTTGGTTATAGGGGCCAACACTGAAGCTTTCTTT.